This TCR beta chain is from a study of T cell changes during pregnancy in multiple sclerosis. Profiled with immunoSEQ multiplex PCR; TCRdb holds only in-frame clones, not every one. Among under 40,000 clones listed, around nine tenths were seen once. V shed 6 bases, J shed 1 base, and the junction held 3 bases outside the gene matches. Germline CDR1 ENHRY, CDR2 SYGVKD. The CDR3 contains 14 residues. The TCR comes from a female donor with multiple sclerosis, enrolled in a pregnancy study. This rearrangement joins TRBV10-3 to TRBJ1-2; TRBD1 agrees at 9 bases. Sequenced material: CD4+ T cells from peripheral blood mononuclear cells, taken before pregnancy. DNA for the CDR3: TGTGCCATCAGCGGACAGGGGAATAACTATGGCTACACCTTC. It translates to CAISGQGNNYGYTF.